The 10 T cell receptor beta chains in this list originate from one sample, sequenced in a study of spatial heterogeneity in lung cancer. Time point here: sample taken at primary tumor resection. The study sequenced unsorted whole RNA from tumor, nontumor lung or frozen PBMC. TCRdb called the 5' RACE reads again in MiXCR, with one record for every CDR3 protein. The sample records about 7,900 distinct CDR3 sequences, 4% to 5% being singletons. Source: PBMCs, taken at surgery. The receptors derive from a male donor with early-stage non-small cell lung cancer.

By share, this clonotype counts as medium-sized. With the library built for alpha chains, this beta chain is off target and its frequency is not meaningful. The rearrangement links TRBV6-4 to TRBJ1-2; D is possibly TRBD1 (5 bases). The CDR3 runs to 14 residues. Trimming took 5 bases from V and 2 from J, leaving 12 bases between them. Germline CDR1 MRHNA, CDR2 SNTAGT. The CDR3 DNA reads TGTGCCAGCAGTCGGGACGGATCCAACTATGGCTACACCTTC. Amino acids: CASSRDGSNYGYTF.

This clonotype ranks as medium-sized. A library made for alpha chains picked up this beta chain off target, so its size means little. Here the CDR3 DNA reads TGTGCCAGCTCACCACAGGGGTTTAAGCTCACAGATACGCAGTATTTT. Encoded protein: CASSPQGFKLTDTQYF. The chain links TRBV18 to TRBJ2-3; possibly TRBD1 for D (5 bases). Germline-derived CDR1 and CDR2 are KGHSH and LQKENI. V was cut by 1 base and J by 2 bases, with 13 bases left in between. The CDR3 spans 16 residues.

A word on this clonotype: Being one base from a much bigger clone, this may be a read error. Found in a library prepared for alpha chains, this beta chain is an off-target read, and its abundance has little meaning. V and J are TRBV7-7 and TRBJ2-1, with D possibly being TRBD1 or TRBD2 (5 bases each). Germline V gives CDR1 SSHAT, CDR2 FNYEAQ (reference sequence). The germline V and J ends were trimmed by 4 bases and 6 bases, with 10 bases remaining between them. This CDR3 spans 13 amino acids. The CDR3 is CASSSSGPNEQFF. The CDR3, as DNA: TGTGCCAGCAGCTCATCGGGGCCCAATGAGCAGTTCTTC. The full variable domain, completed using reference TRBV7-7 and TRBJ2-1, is GAGVSQSPRYKVTKRGQDVTLRCDPISSHATLYWYQQALGQGPEFLTYFNYEAQPDKSGLPSDRFSAERPEGSISTLTIQRTEQRDSAMYRCASSSSGPNEQFFGPGTRLTVL.

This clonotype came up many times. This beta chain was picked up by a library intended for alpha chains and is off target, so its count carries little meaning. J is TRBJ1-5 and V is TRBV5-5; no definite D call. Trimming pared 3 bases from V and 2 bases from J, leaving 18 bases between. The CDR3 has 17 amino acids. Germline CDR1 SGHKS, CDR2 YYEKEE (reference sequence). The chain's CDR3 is CASSWVIMVSGNQPQHF. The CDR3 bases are TGTGCCAGCAGCTGGGTCATAATGGTTTCGGGCAATCAGCCCCAGCATTTT.

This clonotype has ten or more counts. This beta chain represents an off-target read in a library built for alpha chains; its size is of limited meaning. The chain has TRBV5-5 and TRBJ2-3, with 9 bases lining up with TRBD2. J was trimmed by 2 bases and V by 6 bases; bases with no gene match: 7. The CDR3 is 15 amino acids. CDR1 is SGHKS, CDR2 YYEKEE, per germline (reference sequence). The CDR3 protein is CASNQRGASTDTQYF. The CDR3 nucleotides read TGTGCCAGCAACCAGCGGGGGGCTTCCACAGATACGCAGTATTTT. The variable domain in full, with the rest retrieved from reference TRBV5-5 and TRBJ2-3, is DAGVTQSPTHLIKTRGQQVTLRCSPISGHKSVSWYQQVLGQGPQFIFQYYEKEERGRGNFPDRFSARQFPNYSSELNVNALLLGDSALYLCASNQRGASTDTQYFGPGTRLTVL.

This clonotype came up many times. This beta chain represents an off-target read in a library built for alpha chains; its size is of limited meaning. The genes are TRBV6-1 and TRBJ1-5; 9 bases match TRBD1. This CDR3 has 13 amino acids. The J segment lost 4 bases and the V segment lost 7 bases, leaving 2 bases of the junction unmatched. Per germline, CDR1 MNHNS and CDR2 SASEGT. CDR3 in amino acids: CASTGQGNQPQHF. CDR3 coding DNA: TGTGCCAGCACCGGACAGGGGAATCAGCCCCAGCATTTT.

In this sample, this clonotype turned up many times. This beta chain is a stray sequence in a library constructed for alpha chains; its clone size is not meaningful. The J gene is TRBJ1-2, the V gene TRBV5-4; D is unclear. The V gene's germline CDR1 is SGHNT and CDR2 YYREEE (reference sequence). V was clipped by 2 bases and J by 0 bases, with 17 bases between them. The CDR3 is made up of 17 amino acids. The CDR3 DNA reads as TGTGCCAGCAGCTTAGAGGGTTATTCGGCGGCTAACTATGGCTACACCTTC. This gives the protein CASSLEGYSAANYGYTF. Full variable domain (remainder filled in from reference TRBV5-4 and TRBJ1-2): ETGVTQSPTHLIKTRGQQVTLRCSSQSGHNTVSWYQQALGQGPQFIFQYYREEENGRGNFPPRFSGLQFPNYSSELNVNALELDDSALYLCASSLEGYSAANYGYTFGSGTRLTVV.

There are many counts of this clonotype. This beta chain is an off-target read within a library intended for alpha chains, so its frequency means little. The CDR3 here is CSATRTSGAAYNEQFF. CDR3 in DNA: TGCAGTGCTACTCGGACTAGCGGGGCTGCCTACAATGAGCAGTTCTTC. The chain joins TRBV20-1 to TRBJ2-1; 12 bases fit TRBD2. The germline CDR1 and CDR2 sequences are DFQATT and SNEGSKA (reference sequence). V lost 4 bases and J lost 2; bases outside the gene matches: 6. The CDR3 is made up of 16 amino acids.

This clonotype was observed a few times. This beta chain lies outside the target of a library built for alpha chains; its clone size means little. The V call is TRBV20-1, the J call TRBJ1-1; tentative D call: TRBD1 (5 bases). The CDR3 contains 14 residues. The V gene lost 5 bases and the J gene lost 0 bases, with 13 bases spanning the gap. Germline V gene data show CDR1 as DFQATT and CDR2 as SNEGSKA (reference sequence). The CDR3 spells CSAGNRKMNTEAFF. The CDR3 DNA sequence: TGCAGTGCTGGAAACAGGAAGATGAACACTGAAGCTTTCTTT.

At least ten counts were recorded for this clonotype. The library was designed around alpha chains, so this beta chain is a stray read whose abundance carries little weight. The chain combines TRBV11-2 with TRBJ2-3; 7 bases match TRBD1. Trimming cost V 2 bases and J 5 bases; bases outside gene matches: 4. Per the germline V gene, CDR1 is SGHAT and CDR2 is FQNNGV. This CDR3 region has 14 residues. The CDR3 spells CASSLRGPGDTQYF. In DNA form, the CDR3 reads TGTGCCAGCAGCTTAAGGGGGCCTGGAGATACGCAGTATTTT.